Presented here are 12 T cell receptor beta chains from one specimen sequenced in a study of blood T cell repertoires in COVID-19. Generated by immunoSEQ multiplex PCR, the TCRdb table keeps only in-frame clones and is missing some. This repertoire shows 200,000 to 300,000 clones, roughly 80% found once; its top ten account for about 9.6%. Sequencing used peripheral blood. These receptors came from a man older than 75 with acute or convalescent COVID-19.

V usage is TRBV4-1 and J usage is TRBJ1-3; 11 bases match TRBD1. The V and J ends lost 0 bases and 7 bases, in that order; junction bases with no gene match: 8. The CDR3 covers 17 residues. Germline lookup yields CDR1 MGHRA and CDR2 YSYEKL. The CDR3, as DNA: TGCGCCAGCAGCCAAGATCCCAGGACAGGGGGCAGGAACACCATATATTTT. Amino acids: CASSQDPRTGGRNTIYF.

The sample holds a few counts of this clone. The J gene is TRBJ1-1, the V gene TRBV3-1 (or the pseudogene TRBV3-2), with D uncertain. The V gene lost 3 bases and the J gene lost 1 base, with 12 bases spanning the gap. CDR1 and CDR2 (germline): LGHDT, YNNKEL (reference sequence). CDR3 length equals 15 residues. The CDR3 spells CASSQRGGPNTEAFF. CDR3 in DNA: TGTGCCAGCAGCCAGCGGGGAGGACCGAACACTGAAGCTTTCTTT.

The J gene is TRBJ2-1, the V gene TRBV24-1, with 7 bases that match TRBD1. The CDR3 is made up of 17 amino acids. Per germline, CDR1 KGHDR and CDR2 SFDVKD. Losses at the gene ends were 5 bases for V and 0 bases for J; bases not matched to a gene: 9. The CDR3 region is CATSAVQGTSSYNEQFF. The CDR3 DNA reads TGTGCCACCAGTGCTGTACAGGGGACGAGCTCCTACAATGAGCAGTTCTTC.

The chain couples TRBV24-1 to TRBJ1-5, with D unclear. Deletions cut 7 bases from V and 3 bases from J, with 6 bases between. This CDR3 is built from 12 residues. The germline V gene encodes CDR1 KGHDR and CDR2 SFDVKD. The CDR3 protein is CATSAANQPQHF. In nucleotides, the CDR3 is TGTGCCACCAGCGCGGCCAATCAGCCCCAGCATTTT.

The chain uses TRBV7-2 and TRBJ1-6, with unresolved D. This CDR3 is built from 13 residues. The germline CDR1 and CDR2 sequences are SGHTA and FQGNSA. V gave up 5 bases and J gave up 7 bases, with 9 bases separating them. The CDR3 is CASSPKPNSPLHF. The CDR3 DNA reads TGTGCCAGCAGCCCGAAGCCCAATTCACCCCTCCACTTT.

In its sample, this clone was seen a few times. V gene TRBV11-2 combines with J gene TRBJ1-2; 8 nucleotides agree with TRBD1. The CDR3 is 18 amino acids. Germline assignment: CDR1 SGHAT and CDR2 FQNNGV. Unmatched junction bases numbered 11, after V lost 2 bases and J lost 0 bases. The CDR3 is CASSLTSGGTLSNYGYTF. CDR3 bases: TGTGCCAGCAGCTTAACGTCAGGGGGCACTCTTTCTAACTATGGCTACACCTTC.

The chain uses TRBV6-5 and TRBJ2-1, with 9 bases aligning to TRBD1. Germline V gene lookup returns CDR1 MNHEY and CDR2 SVGAGI. The CDR3 has 14 residues. Trimming removed 5 bases from V and 8 bases from J; junction bases left unmatched: 7. CDR3 in DNA: TGTGCCAGCAGTATACAGGGGGCGCGAGATGAGCAGTTCTTC. Protein sequence: CASSIQGARDEQFF.

This clone has more than one count but fewer than ten. The V gene is TRBV18, the J gene TRBJ1-6; 7 positions agree with TRBD1. CDR1 and CDR2 from the germline V gene are KGHSH and LQKENI. The CDR3 spans 15 residues. V was clipped by 2 bases and J by 7 bases; unmatched bases: 5. The CDR3 region has the DNA TGTGCCAGCTCACCATCTTCAGGGGGAAATTCACCCCTCCACTTT. Translation: CASSPSSGGNSPLHF.

The chain combines TRBV3-1 (or the pseudogene TRBV3-2) with TRBJ2-4, with TRBD2 matching over 14 bases. Germline values: CDR1 LGHDT, CDR2 YNNKEL (reference sequence). This CDR3 is built from 19 residues. The trim removed 1 base at V and 1 base at J, leaving 6 bases unmatched. The CDR3 DNA sequence: TGTGCCAGCAGCCAAGGAGGACTAGCGGGAGGAGGGGCCAAAAACATTCAGTACTTC. It is translated as CASSQGGLAGGGAKNIQYF.

The CDR3 region is CASSVAKRGNIQYF. In DNA form, the CDR3 reads TGTGCCAGCAGCGTGGCAAAGCGGGGAAACATTCAGTACTTC. This chain joins TRBV9 and TRBJ2-4; 7 bases line up with TRBD2. Germline-derived CDR1 and CDR2 are SGDLS and YYNGEE. The length of the CDR3 is 14 residues. Trimming at V came to 2 bases and at J to 6 bases, leaving 5 bases not matched to a gene.

This clone has a handful of counts. The chain has TRBV19 and TRBJ1-5; maybe TRBD1 (5 bases). The germline V and J ends were trimmed by 5 bases and 4 bases, with 9 bases remaining between them. In germline, CDR1 is LNHDA, CDR2 SQIVND (reference sequence). The CDR3 spans 13 residues. CDR3 sequence: CASSAGLNQPQHF. CDR3 DNA: TGTGCCAGTAGTGCAGGGTTGAATCAGCCCCAGCATTTT.

The chain has TRBV5-5 and TRBJ1-2; 12 nucleotides align to TRBD1. The CDR3 runs 15 residues. CDR1 is SGHKS and CDR2 is YYEKEE in the germline V gene (reference sequence). Trimming removed 2 bases from V and 8 bases from J; junction bases left unmatched: 7. In DNA, the CDR3 is TGTGCCAGCAGCTTACCGGGACAGGGGGCGGGAGGCTACACCTTC. It yields the protein CASSLPGQGAGGYTF. The whole variable domain, remainder taken from reference TRBV5-5 and TRBJ1-2, is DAGVTQSPTHLIKTRGQQVTLRCSPISGHKSVSWYQQVLGQGPQFIFQYYEKEERGRGNFPDRFSARQFPNYSSELNVNALLLGDSALYLCASSLPGQGAGGYTFGSGTRLTVV.